This T cell receptor beta chain emerged from a study of PD-L1 blockade in urothelial cancer. Study-level background: Bladder-origin urothelial cancer in males described about 85% of the roughly 29 patients. Blood-derived samples held a median around 140,000 T cells.

As to time point: pretreatment peripheral blood. The CDR3 is 16 amino acids. Germline assignment: CDR1 SSHAT and CDR2 FNYEAQ (reference sequence). The trim removed 5 bases at V and 4 bases at J, leaving 9 bases unmatched. Generated by immunoSEQ multiplex PCR, the TCRdb table keeps only in-frame clones and is missing some. The sample records some 50,000 clones, around 88% being singletons. This TCR came from a woman aged 55-69 years with urothelial cancer. The source material was PBMCs, sampled around atezolizumab (anti-PD-L1) treatment. The rearrangement links TRBV7-7 to TRBJ2-1, with 9 bases that match TRBD2. The CDR3 DNA follows: TGTGCCAGCAGCCGGGGTAGCGGGAGAGAGTACAATGAGCAGTTCTTC. Protein: CASSRGSGREYNEQFF.